This TCR beta chain was sequenced for a study of CD8+CD57+ T cells in acquired aplastic anemia. Whole-study context: Roughly 3 ug was the average amount of DNA from sorted CD4+ and CD8+ cells. General study results and limits: No significant difference in CD8+ Simpson's diversity was found between patients and controls. Some 30 shared CD8+ CDR3s appeared highly expressed within patients' immunodominant clones.

The CDR3 spans 15 residues. Trimming cost V 0 bases and J 2 bases, with 12 bases left between them. Germline loops: CDR1 SGHRS, CDR2 YFSETQ. Profiling that covered TCR beta VDJ and CDR3 relied on genomic DNA as its template. TCRdb used MiXCR to reprocess the reads, holding one entry per CDR3 protein. The sample carries some 290,000 distinct CDR3 sequences, roughly 50% recorded once. Turning to this clonotype: Its antigen is undetermined.

This TCR derives from a human donor with severe aplastic anemia or a healthy control (not recorded which). This chain links TRBV5-1 with TRBJ2-7, with a tentative D call TRBD2 (6 bases). The sequenced sample consisted of sorted CD4+, CD8+, or CD8+CD57+ T cells (not recorded which) from PBMCs. The CDR3 DNA reads as TGCGCCAGCAGCTTGGTCGCGGGGTTCCCCTACGAGCAGTACTTC. It encodes CASSLVAGFPYEQYF.